This T cell receptor beta chain emerged from a study of regulatory T cells in long-lasting Graves disease. J gave up 4 bases and V 7 bases, and 6 bases lay outside the gene matches. CDR3 size: 12 residues. Germline values: CDR1 SQVTM, CDR2 ANQGSEA. Sample time point: persistent/refractory GD, antithyroid drugs over 5 years with positive TRAb. After RNA was extracted from PBMCs, the TCR library was made from it. Combining iRepertoire HTBI primers with Arm-PCR of CDR3 regions, the authors built TCR beta libraries. TCRdb reprocessed the multiplex PCR reads via MiXCR and lists one record per CDR3 protein. This table holds about 660,000 distinct CDR3 sequences, 25% to 35% found once.

The chain combines TRBV29-1 with TRBJ1-1; 7 nucleotides line up with TRBD1. The origin of this receptor is a female donor with Graves disease. Source: peripheral blood mononuclear cells (PBMCs), taken when the disease was refractory, from a patient treated with antithyroid drugs. The CDR3 here is CSGQQGGTEAFF. The CDR3, as DNA: TGCAGCGGACAGCAGGGGGGCACTGAAGCTTTCTTT.